The following is a T cell receptor (beta chain) sequence with its context. Its target is unknown. This entry is derived from a study of T cell responses to AZD1222 COVID-19 vaccine. Study-level points and caveats: Unmutated variant regions are reportedly the target of nearly half of TCRs that are spike-specific. The donors showed a predominance of white British ancestry and of females, with possible underestimation of clonal diversity. At study baseline, merely five or six AZD1222 recipients were seropositive.

Generated by immunoSEQ multiplex PCR, the TCRdb table keeps only in-frame clones and is missing some. This sample has 140,000 or so clones, with roughly 87% found just once. Germline trimming cut 7 bases from V and 5 bases from J; bases unmatched to any gene: 10. Germline V CDR1 and CDR2: SNHLY, FYNNEI. This CDR3 comprises 15 residues. The chain recombines TRBV2 with TRBJ2-1; TRBD2 matches 8 bases. The sequence came from an adult who received the MenACWY meningococcal vaccine as a control. The source was peripheral blood, collected 28 days after the second dose of the MenACWY control vaccine. The CDR3 protein is CASTRTAGGDNEQFF. The CDR3 bases are TGTGCCAGCACCCGGACAGCCGGGGGGGACAATGAGCAGTTCTTC.